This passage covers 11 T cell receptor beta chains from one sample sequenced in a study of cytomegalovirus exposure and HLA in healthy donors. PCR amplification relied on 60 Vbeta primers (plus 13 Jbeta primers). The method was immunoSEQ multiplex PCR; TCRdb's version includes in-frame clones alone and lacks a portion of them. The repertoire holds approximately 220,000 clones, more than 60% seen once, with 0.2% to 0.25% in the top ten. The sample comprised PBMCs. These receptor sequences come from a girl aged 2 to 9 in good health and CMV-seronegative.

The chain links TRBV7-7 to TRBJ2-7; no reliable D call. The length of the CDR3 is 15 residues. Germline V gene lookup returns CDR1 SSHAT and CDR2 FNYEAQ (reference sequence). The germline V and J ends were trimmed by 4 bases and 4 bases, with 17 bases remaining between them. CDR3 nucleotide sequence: TGTGCCAGCAGCTCATACCCGCGAGGAGTGTACGAGCAGTACTTC. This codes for CASSSYPRGVYEQYF.

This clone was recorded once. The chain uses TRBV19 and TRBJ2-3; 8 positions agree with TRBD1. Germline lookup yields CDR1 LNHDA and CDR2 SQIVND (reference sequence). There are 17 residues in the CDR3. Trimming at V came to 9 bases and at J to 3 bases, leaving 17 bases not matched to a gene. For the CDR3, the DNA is TGTGCCAGCACCGGGACAGGCGTACCAAATATTACAGATACGCAGTATTTT. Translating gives CASTGTGVPNITDTQYF.

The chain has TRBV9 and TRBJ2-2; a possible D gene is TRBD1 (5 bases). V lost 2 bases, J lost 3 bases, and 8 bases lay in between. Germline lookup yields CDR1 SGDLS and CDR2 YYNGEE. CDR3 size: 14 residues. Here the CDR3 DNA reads TGTGCCAGCAGCGTCCAGGGCGACACCGGGGAGCTGTTTTTT. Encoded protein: CASSVQGDTGELFF.

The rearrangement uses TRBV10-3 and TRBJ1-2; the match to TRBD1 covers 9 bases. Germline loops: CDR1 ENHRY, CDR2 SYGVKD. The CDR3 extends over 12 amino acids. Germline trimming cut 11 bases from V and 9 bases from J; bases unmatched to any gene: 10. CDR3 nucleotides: TGTGCCGCTACCGGGACAGGGTCTCGCTACACCTTC. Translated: CAATGTGSRYTF.

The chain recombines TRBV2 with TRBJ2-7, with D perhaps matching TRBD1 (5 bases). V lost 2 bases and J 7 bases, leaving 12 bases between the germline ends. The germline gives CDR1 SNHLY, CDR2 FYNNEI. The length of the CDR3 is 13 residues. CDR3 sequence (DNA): TGTGCCAGCAGTGAAAAGTGGCAGGGTGAGCAGTACTTC. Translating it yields CASSEKWQGEQYF.

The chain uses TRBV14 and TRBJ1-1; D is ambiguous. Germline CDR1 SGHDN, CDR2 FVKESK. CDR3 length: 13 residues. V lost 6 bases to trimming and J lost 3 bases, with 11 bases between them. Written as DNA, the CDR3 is TGTGCCAGCAGGGGCAGCTTATACACTGAAGCTTTCTTT. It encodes CASRGSLYTEAFF.

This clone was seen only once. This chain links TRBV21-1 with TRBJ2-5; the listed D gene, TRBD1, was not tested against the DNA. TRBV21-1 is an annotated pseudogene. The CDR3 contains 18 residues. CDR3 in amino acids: CASPPRRKPGQEKETQYF. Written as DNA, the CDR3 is TGTGCCAGCCCCCCGCGGCGAAAACCGGGACAAGAGAAAGAGACCCAGTACTTC.

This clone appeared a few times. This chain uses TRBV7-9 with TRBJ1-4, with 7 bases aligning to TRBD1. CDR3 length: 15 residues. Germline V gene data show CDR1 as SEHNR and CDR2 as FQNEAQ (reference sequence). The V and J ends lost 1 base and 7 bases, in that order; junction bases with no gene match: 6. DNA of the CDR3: TGTGCCAGCAGCTTAGGGGGACAGTTAAGTGAAAAACTGTTTTTT. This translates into CASSLGGQLSEKLFF.

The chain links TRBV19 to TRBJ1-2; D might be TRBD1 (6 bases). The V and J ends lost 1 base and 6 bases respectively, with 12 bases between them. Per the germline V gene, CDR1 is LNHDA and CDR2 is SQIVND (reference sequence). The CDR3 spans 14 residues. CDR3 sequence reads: CASSIVGRGDGYTF. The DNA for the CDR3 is TGTGCCAGTAGTATAGTTGGCAGGGGTGATGGCTACACCTTC.

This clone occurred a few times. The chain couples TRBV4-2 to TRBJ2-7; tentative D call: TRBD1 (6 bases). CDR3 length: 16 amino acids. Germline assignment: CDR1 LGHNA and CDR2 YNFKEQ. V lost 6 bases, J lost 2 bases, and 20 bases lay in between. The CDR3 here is CASSRLGQGNTYEQYF. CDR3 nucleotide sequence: TGTGCCAGCAGTCGCCTAGGTCAGGGGAACACCTACGAGCAGTACTTC.

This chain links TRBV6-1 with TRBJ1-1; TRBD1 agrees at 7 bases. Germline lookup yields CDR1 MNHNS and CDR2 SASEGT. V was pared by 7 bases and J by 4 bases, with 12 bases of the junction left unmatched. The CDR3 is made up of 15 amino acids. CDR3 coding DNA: TGTGCCAGCAATAGAGTGGGACAGACTTTCACTGAAGCTTTCTTT. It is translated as CASNRVGQTFTEAFF.